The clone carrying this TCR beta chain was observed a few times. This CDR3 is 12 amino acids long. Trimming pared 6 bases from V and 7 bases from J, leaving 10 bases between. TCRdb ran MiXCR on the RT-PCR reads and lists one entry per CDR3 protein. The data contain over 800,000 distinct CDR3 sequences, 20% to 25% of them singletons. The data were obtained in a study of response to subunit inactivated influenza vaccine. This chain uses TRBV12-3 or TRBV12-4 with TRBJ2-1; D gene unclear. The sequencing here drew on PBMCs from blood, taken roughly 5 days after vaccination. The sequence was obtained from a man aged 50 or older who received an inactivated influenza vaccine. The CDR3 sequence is CASRHLRNEQFF. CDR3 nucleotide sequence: TGTGCCAGCAGGCACTTAAGGAATGAGCAGTTCTTC.